A selection of T cell receptor beta chains follows, all from one sample in a study of cytomegalovirus exposure and HLA in healthy donors. Sequencing used immunoSEQ multiplex PCR; TCRdb keeps in-frame clones, though not all of them. The data hold 210,000 or so clones, with roughly 84% observed a single time. Material for sequencing was PBMCs. These receptors were taken from a boy between 2 and 10 years old in good health and CMV-seronegative. Each CDR3 is given without its conserved first and last residue. D genes are given only for firm matches.

v_call | d_call | cdr3_aa
TRBV30 | . | AWSVPGVTWELF
TRBV5-6 | TRBD2 | ASSSGLAGVAYQETQY
TRBV13 | TRBD2 | ASSLPTSGGGDTQY
TRBV5-1 | TRBD2 | ASSFGTSGRGSYNEQF
TRBV7-2 | TRBD2 | ASSPGLATDTQY
TRBV27 | TRBD2 | ASSHSSGHSYEQY
TRBV25-1 | . | ASSEGADNEQF
TRBV7-2 | . | ASSWSEHTEAF
TRBV29-1 | . | SVEGDWPGGRNEQF
TRBV19 | . | ASSIAGSNYGYT
TRBV5-1 | . | ASSLGDRIGSPLH
TRBV19 | TRBD2 | ASRKAGVETGELF
TRBV7-2 | . | ASSRTQTVSGNTIY
TRBV1 | . | TSSQGSGYGYT
TRBV14 | . | ASSQRSHIPYEQY
TRBV30 | TRBD2 | AWSTGGPETQY
TRBV19 | . | ASSIGRVGKETQY
TRBV11-2 | TRBD1 | ASSLNRGLTDTQY
TRBV13 | . | ASSLRRVSEAF
TRBV19 | TRBD2 | ASSPSAAGAYEQY
TRBV6-5 | . | ASSRTGSSYEQY
TRBV18 | TRBD2 | ASSPPPSGSRSETQY
TRBV11-2 | TRBD1 | ASSRTGSIRETQY
TRBV15 | . | ATSSFRGTEAF
TRBV9 | TRBD1 | ASSVEGTGYEQY
TRBV6-6 | TRBD1 | ASSFEGTGNSPLH
TRBV5-1 | TRBD1 | ASNGFDRGLHNEQF
TRBV6-5 | . | ASRNYYGSNQPQH
TRBV11-2 | . | ASSLFPSVWNTEAF
TRBV5-1 | . | ASSLTRDTQY
TRBV9 | . | ASSQGGTGELF
TRBV7-9 | . | ASSLVSETQY
TRBV2 | TRBD2 | ASRELAGGKETQY
TRBV7-6 | . | ASSIFGSKETQY
TRBV5-1 | . | ASSPPEGGDTQY
TRBV7-9 | TRBD1 | ASSPPGQGESYEQY
TRBV5-1 | . | ASSLVAQTHNEQF
TRBV5-4 | TRBD1 | ASSSGTGFDSGYT
TRBV27 | TRBD1 | ASSYRGGGLAKNIQY
TRBV6-5 | . | ASSYGTYTTEAF